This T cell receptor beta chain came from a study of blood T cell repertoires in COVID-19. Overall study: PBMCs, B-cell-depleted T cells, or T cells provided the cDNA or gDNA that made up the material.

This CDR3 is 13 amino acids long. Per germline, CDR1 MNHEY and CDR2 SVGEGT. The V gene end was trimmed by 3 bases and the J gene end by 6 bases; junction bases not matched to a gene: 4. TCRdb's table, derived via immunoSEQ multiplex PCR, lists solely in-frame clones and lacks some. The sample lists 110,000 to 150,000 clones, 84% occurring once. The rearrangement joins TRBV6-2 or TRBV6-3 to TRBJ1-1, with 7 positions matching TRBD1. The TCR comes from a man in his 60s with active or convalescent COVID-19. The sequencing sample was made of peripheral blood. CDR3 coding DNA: TGTGCCAGCAGTTATGTCGACAGGGCTGAAGCTTTCTTT. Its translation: CASSYVDRAEAFF.